This TCR beta chain appears in the sequencing data of a study of T-cell memory formation after mild COVID-19. Study results and limitations: CD4+ clones that contracted lay mainly in CM and EM; CD8+ ones lay in EMRA.

TCRdb re-called the 5' RACE reads through MiXCR, storing one row per CDR3 protein. The sample includes approximately 450,000 distinct CDR3 sequences, about 20% of them seen just once. As concerns this clonotype: Its specificity is not known.

The source is an adult woman who had mild COVID-19 (a few samples of this study predate the infection). Cell type and time point are not known. Sequencing used PBMCs or a T cell subset sorted from them (not recorded which).

The CDR3 here is CASSFRDRGDYEQYF. CDR3 bases: TGCGCCAGCAGCTTCCGGGACAGGGGCGACTACGAGCAGTACTTC. The chain is built from TRBV5-1 and TRBJ2-7; 10 bases align to TRBD1. V gave up 2 bases and J gave up 3 bases; unmatched junction bases: 5. Germline CDR1 is SGHRS and CDR2 is YFSETQ. The CDR3 loop spans 15 amino acids.